The 2 T cell receptor beta chains below were found in one sample sequenced in a study of blood T cell repertoires in COVID-19. Repertoires were generated with immunoSEQ multiplex PCR, while TCRdb's copy carries only in-frame clones and drops some. The sample shows 120,000 or so clones, around 89% of them seen only once. Sequenced: peripheral blood. All receptors derive from a man aged 50 or older with acute or convalescent COVID-19.

The CDR3 spells CASSSHLVQLNTEAFF. CDR3 nucleotide sequence: TGTGCCAGCAGCTCCCATTTGGTACAGTTGAACACTGAAGCTTTCTTT. The V gene is TRBV7-9, the J gene TRBJ1-1, with D hard to call. From germline, CDR1 is SEHNR and CDR2 FQNEAQ (reference sequence). Trimming took off 4 bases at V and 0 bases at J, with 15 bases between the two ends. This CDR3 has 16 amino acids.

The rearrangement uses TRBV7-9 and TRBJ2-3; 12 positions agree with TRBD2. Germline-derived CDR1 and CDR2 are SEHNR and FQNEAQ (reference sequence). CDR3 length: 16 amino acids. The V segment lost 2 bases and the J segment 2 bases; nucleotides outside the gene matches: 2. CDR3 sequence: CASSLTSGRITDTQYF. Written as DNA, the CDR3 is TGTGCCAGCAGCTTAACTAGCGGGAGGATCACAGATACGCAGTATTTT.